A selection of T cell receptor beta chains follows, all from one sample in a study of CD8 T cells in Susac syndrome. Via MiXCR, TCRdb re-called the immunoSEQ multiplex PCR reads, giving one row per CDR3 protein. Of about 290,000 distinct CDR3 sequences listed, around nine tenths were seen once; the top ten hold about 0.17%. The sequenced sample consisted of CD8+ T cells from PBMCs. The receptors were gathered from a human donor with multiple sclerosis. The CDR3 runs from the conserved cysteine through the conserved F or W. The D gene is left open where the match is weak.

j_call cdr3_length v_call d_call cdr3_aa
TRBJ1-5 14 TRBV20-1 TRBD1 CSARLTGESQPQHF
TRBJ2-1 15 TRBV19 TRBD2 CASSSGARSYNEQFF
TRBJ2-7 15 TRBV7-9 NA CASDETGTGSYEQYF
TRBJ2-7 14 TRBV20-1 TRBD1 CSARAQDRGYEQYF
TRBJ1-4 15 TRBV4-1 NA CASTSEEGGGEKLFF
TRBJ1-2 15 TRBV9 NA CASSVGGQINYGYTF
TRBJ2-7 14 TRBV9 NA CASGPRDYIYEQYF
TRBJ2-3 15 TRBV27 NA CASSPRIAITDTQYF
TRBJ1-2 13 TRBV6-5 NA CAIRDTFSYGYTF
TRBJ1-3 18 TRBV7-9 NA CASSLNVAGIFSGNTIYF
TRBJ2-1 12 TRBV28 NA CASSFSMGAQFF
TRBJ2-2 13 TRBV9 TRBD1 CASRKQGTGELFF
TRBJ1-2 17 TRBV11-1 TRBD1 CASSPIGQGAYNYGYTF
TRBJ1-2 16 TRBV19 NA CASRPSGGASNYGYTF
TRBJ2-1 13 TRBV29-1 TRBD1 CSVRTGEHNEQFF
TRBJ2-5 13 TRBV7-9 NA CASSLVPEETQYF